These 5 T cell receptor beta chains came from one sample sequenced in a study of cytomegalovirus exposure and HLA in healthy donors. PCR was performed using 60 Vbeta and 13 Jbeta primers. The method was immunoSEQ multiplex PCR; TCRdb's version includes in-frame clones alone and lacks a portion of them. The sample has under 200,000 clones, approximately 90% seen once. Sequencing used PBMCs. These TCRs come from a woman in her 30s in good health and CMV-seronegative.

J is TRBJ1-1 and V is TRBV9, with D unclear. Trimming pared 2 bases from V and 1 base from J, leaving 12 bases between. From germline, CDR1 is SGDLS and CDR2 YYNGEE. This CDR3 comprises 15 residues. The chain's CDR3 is CASSVEAGRNTEAFF. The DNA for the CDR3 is TGTGCCAGCAGCGTCGAGGCCGGAAGGAACACTGAAGCTTTCTTT.

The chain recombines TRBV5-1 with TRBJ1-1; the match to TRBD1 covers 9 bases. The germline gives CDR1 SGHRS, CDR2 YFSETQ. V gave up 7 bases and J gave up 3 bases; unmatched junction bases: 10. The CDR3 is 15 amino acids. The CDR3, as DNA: TGCGCCAGCGGCCGGGACAGGGTTGTCGACACTGAAGCTTTCTTT. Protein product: CASGRDRVVDTEAFF.

The CDR3 sequence is CASSLRHKQETQYF. Written as DNA, the CDR3 is TGTGCCAGCAGCTTGAGACATAAGCAAGAGACCCAGTACTTC. The chain employs TRBV7-9 and TRBJ2-5; no clear D gene. Trimming took 3 bases from V and 2 from J, leaving 10 bases between them. Germline V gene lookup returns CDR1 SEHNR and CDR2 FQNEAQ (reference sequence). This CDR3 has 14 amino acids.

The CDR3 DNA is TGTGCCAGCAGTGTGACACCCTCCTACGAGCAGTACTTC. The encoded protein is CASSVTPSYEQYF. V usage is TRBV6-1 and J usage is TRBJ2-7, with D uncertain. The V end lost 4 bases, the J end lost 0 bases, and 7 bases lay between the germline ends. The CDR3 spans 13 residues. Germline assignment: CDR1 MNHNS and CDR2 SASEGT.

This CDR3 is CASSPSTRSYNEQFF. CDR3 DNA: TGTGCCAGCAGTCCTTCGACTCGCTCCTACAATGAGCAGTTCTTC. This chain uses TRBV25-1 with TRBJ2-1; D remains ambiguous. CDR1 and CDR2 from the germline V gene are MGHDK and SYGVNS. This CDR3 spans 15 amino acids. The V and J ends lost 5 bases and 0 bases respectively, with 11 bases between them. The entire variable domain, with the rest obtained from reference TRBV25-1 and TRBJ2-1, is as follows: EADIYQTPRYLVIGTGKKITLECSQTMGHDKMYWYQQDPGMELHLIHYSYGVNSTEKGDLSSESTVSRIRTEHFPLTLESARPSHTSQYLCASSPSTRSYNEQFFGPGTRLTVL.